What follows are 12 T cell receptor beta chains derived from one specimen sequenced in a study of CD8 T cells in ankylosing spondylitis. Study results and caveats: One TCR beta motif, made up of roughly eight highly homologous variants, appeared characteristic of ankylosing spondylitis blood.

TCRdb itself ran the 5' RACE reads through MiXCR, one entry per CDR3 protein. The sample consists of roughly 400,000 distinct CDR3 sequences, around 22% of them appearing once. Their antigens are not known. Sequencing used blood, either unsorted or a sorted T cell fraction (not recorded which). These receptors came from a male donor with ankylosing spondylitis.

This clonotype occurred many times. V gene TRBV2 combines with J gene TRBJ2-1; D perhaps matches TRBD1 (6 bases). The CDR3 totals 14 residues. The germline CDR1 and CDR2 sequences are SNHLY and FYNNEI. V was trimmed by 8 bases and J by 5 bases, leaving 16 bases between them. The CDR3 loop is CASLIRDTDNEQFF. CDR3 in DNA: TGTGCCAGCCTTATACGGGACACCGACAATGAGCAGTTCTTC. Using reference TRBV2 and TRBJ2-1 for the parts outside the CDR3, the full variable domain is EPEVTQTPSHQVTQMGQEVILRCVPISNHLYFYWYRQILGQKVEFLVSFYNNEISEKSEIFDDQFSVERPDGSNFTLKIRSTKLEDSAMYFCASLIRDTDNEQFFGPGTRLTVL.

Here the CDR3 reads CAWKRRGANVLTF. For the CDR3, the DNA is TGTGCCTGGAAAAGGCGGGGGGCCAACGTCCTGACTTTC. The rearrangement links TRBV30 to TRBJ2-6, with D hard to call. V was shortened by 4 bases and J by 4 bases, with 8 bases between the two germline ends. The germline V gene encodes CDR1 GTSNPN and CDR2 SVGIG (reference sequence). The CDR3 extends over 13 amino acids.

This clonotype was detected only a few times. The genes are TRBV28 and TRBJ2-7; D gene uncertain. CDR3 length: 13 amino acids. Germline V gene sequence: CDR1 MDHEN, CDR2 SYDVKM. Trimming took 2 bases from V and 1 from J, leaving 6 bases between them. This CDR3 is CASSLEVSYEQYF. The CDR3, as DNA: TGTGCCAGCAGTTTAGAGGTTTCCTACGAGCAGTACTTC.

The chain employs TRBV30 and TRBJ1-1; D gene ambiguous. Germline loops: CDR1 GTSNPN, CDR2 SVGIG (reference sequence). The CDR3 length is 13 residues. Trimming stripped 2 bases from V and 1 base from J, with 8 bases between. The CDR3 DNA sequence: TGTGCCTGGAGTCCACAGAGGAACACTGAAGCTTTCTTT. It yields the protein CAWSPQRNTEAFF.

In its sample, this clonotype was seen a few times. The CDR3 loop reads CASGLAGGDTGELFF. The CDR3 DNA follows: TGTGCTAGTGGTTTGGCGGGAGGGGACACCGGGGAGCTGTTTTTT. V and J are TRBV12-5 and TRBJ2-2; 8 bases are shared with TRBD2. The V segment lost 1 base and the J segment 3 bases; nucleotides outside the gene matches: 1. The V gene's germline CDR1 is LGHNT and CDR2 FRNRAP. The CDR3 is 15 amino acids.

This clonotype was observed a few times. The chain recombines TRBV6-2 or TRBV6-3 with TRBJ1-5, with D perhaps TRBD1 (6 bases). The CDR3 is 14 amino acids. V was shortened by 7 bases and J by 13 bases, with 23 bases between the two germline ends. Germline V gene sequence: CDR1 MNHEY, CDR2 SVGEGT. The CDR3, as DNA: TGTGCCAGCAAAACCGCAGGGGCATGGCAGTCTCAGCATTTT. Amino acid sequence: CASKTAGAWQSQHF.

The V and J genes are TRBV7-2 and TRBJ1-1, with D maybe TRBD1 (5 bases). V lost 5 bases to trimming and J lost 1 base, with 14 bases between them. Per the germline V gene, CDR1 is SGHTA and CDR2 is FQGNSA. The CDR3 covers 15 residues. As DNA, the CDR3 is TGTGCCAGCAGCATCCGGGGCAGTGAGAACACTGAAGCTTTCTTT. Amino acids: CASSIRGSENTEAFF.

The table lists this clonotype with a few counts. The rearrangement joins TRBV28 to TRBJ2-1; TRBD2 matches at 9 bases. Germline values: CDR1 MDHEN, CDR2 SYDVKM. V trimming: 7 bases; J trimming: 7 bases; junction bases outside the gene matches: 8. The CDR3 contains 14 residues. The CDR3 DNA reads as TGTGCCAGCACGGGTAGCGGGGGAGCAAATGAGCAGTTCTTC. Its translation: CASTGSGGANEQFF. The whole variable domain, remainder taken from reference TRBV28 and TRBJ2-1, is DVKVTQSSRYLVKRTGEKVFLECVQDMDHENMFWYRQDPGLGLRLIYFSYDVKMKEKGDIPEGYSVSREKKERFSLILESASTNQTSMYLCASTGSGGANEQFFGPGTRLTVL.

The chain carries TRBV19 and TRBJ2-2; 12 bases map to TRBD2. The CDR3 covers 20 residues. V gave up 2 bases and J gave up 0 bases; unmatched junction bases: 10. Germline CDR1 and CDR2: LNHDA and SQIVND (reference sequence). The CDR3 loop reads CASSISLGLAGSTNTGELFF. Here the CDR3 DNA reads TGTGCCAGTAGTATAAGCCTCGGACTAGCGGGATCCACGAACACCGGGGAGCTGTTTTTT.

V and J are TRBV9 and TRBJ2-2, with 7 bases that match TRBD2. CDR1 and CDR2 from the germline V gene are SGDLS and YYNGEE. The CDR3 consists of 15 residues. Trimming cost V 4 bases and J 8 bases; bases outside gene matches: 11. CDR3 loop: CASSPRGGTPGELFF. CDR3 in DNA: TGTGCCAGCAGCCCCCGCGGGGGTACCCCGGGGGAGCTGTTTTTT. The full variable domain, its missing parts supplied by reference TRBV9 and TRBJ2-2, is DSGVTQTPKHLITATGQRVTLRCSPRSGDLSVYWYQQSLDQGLQFLIQYYNGEERAKGNILERFSAQQFPDLHSELNLSSLELGDSALYFCASSPRGGTPGELFFGEGSRLTVL.

A few counts support this clonotype. The chain combines TRBV19 with TRBJ2-3; no firm D call. V gave up 7 bases and J gave up 2 bases, with 10 bases separating them. There are 13 residues in the CDR3. Germline V gene lookup returns CDR1 LNHDA and CDR2 SQIVND (reference sequence). CDR3 sequence (DNA): TGTGCCAGTATTGACCCACACACAGATACGCAGTATTTT. Amino acid sequence: CASIDPHTDTQYF.

The chain joins TRBV11-2 to TRBJ1-6; D possibly corresponds to TRBD1 (5 bases). The germline gives CDR1 SGHAT, CDR2 FQNNGV. Trimming removed 4 bases at V and 7 bases at J, with 17 bases between. The length of the CDR3 is 16 residues. CDR3 region: CASSSVRGASNSPLHF. The CDR3 DNA reads TGTGCCAGCAGCTCAGTAAGAGGGGCCTCCAATTCACCCCTCCACTTT.